Below are 13 T cell receptor beta chains sequenced from a single sample in a study of T cell responses to AZD1222 COVID-19 vaccine. Libraries were prepared by immunoSEQ multiplex PCR; TCRdb keeps only in-frame clonotypes and omits some of them. Of 160,000 or so clones listed, 92% are singletons. The specimen was peripheral blood, collected on day 0 of MenACWY control vaccination. Source of these receptors: an adult in good health.

The V and J genes are TRBV30 and TRBJ1-4; D is uncertain. V lost 0 bases to trimming and J lost 8 bases, with 10 bases between them. The CDR3 is 13 amino acids. In germline, CDR1 is GTSNPN, CDR2 SVGIG (reference sequence). CDR3 region: CAWSVQGREKLFF. DNA of the CDR3: TGTGCCTGGAGTGTACAAGGTCGGGAAAAACTGTTTTTT. The full variable domain, with the rest looked up from reference TRBV30 and TRBJ1-4, is SQTIHQWPATLVQPVGSPLSLECTVEGTSNPNLYWYRQAAGRGLQLLFYSVGIGQISSEVPQNLSASRPQDRQFILSSKKLLLSDSGFYLCAWSVQGREKLFFGSGTQLSVL.

This chain connects TRBV30 to TRBJ2-7; 13 nucleotides match TRBD2. The CDR3 length is 18 residues. V lost 0 bases to trimming and J lost 1 base; unmatched junction nucleotides: 9. Germline lookup yields CDR1 GTSNPN and CDR2 SVGIG (reference sequence). The CDR3 loop reads CAWSVRRLAGGSSYEQYF. CDR3 nucleotide sequence: TGTGCCTGGAGTGTACGTCGACTAGCGGGAGGTTCGTCCTACGAGCAGTACTTC.

The J gene is TRBJ1-2, the V gene TRBV4-2; the D gene is possibly TRBD1 (5 bases). CDR3 size: 15 residues. CDR1 is LGHNA and CDR2 is YNFKEQ in the germline V gene. V was shortened by 0 bases and J by 2 bases, with 10 bases between the two germline ends. CDR3 protein: CASSQEAGTNYGYTF. CDR3 coding DNA: TGTGCCAGCAGCCAAGAGGCAGGGACCAACTATGGCTACACCTTC.

This clone is medium-sized. The chain carries TRBV6-5 and TRBJ2-7; D may be TRBD1 (6 bases). Germline loops: CDR1 MNHEY, CDR2 SVGAGI. The V and J ends lost 10 bases and 5 bases respectively, with 15 bases between them. This CDR3 has 12 amino acids. CDR3 sequence reads: CATYGRGNEQYF. The CDR3 DNA reads as TGTGCCACCTACGGCAGGGGAAACGAGCAGTACTTC.

The chain employs TRBV5-1 and TRBJ2-5; D gene uncertain. Trimming pared 0 bases from V and 3 bases from J, leaving 6 bases between. This CDR3 contains 13 residues. CDR1 and CDR2 (germline): SGHRS, YFSETQ. The CDR3 is CASSLGSEETQYF. CDR3 sequence (DNA): TGCGCCAGCAGCTTGGGTTCAGAAGAGACCCAGTACTTC.

This clone was detected once. The chain employs TRBV6-5 and TRBJ2-3; D is perhaps TRBD2 (6 bases). This CDR3 has 16 residues. Trimming removed 0 bases at V and 2 bases at J, with 12 bases between. Germline V lookup: CDR1 MNHEY, CDR2 SVGAGI. CDR3 in DNA: TGTGCCAGCAGTTACTCGGCTGGCGGGGCCACAGATACGCAGTATTTT. This encodes CASSYSAGGATDTQYF.

This chain uses TRBV7-2 with TRBJ2-5; TRBD1 matches 12 bases. Trimming cost V 5 bases and J 1 base; bases outside gene matches: 5. The CDR3 runs 16 residues. The V gene's germline CDR1 is SGHTA and CDR2 FQGNSA. The CDR3 DNA reads TGTGCCAGCAGCCATGGGACAGGGGGCTTCCAAGAGACCCAGTACTTC. Translated, it gives CASSHGTGGFQETQYF.

The chain recombines TRBV11-2 with TRBJ2-1; 14 nucleotides line up with TRBD2. The germline V gene has CDR1 SGHAT and CDR2 FQNNGV. The CDR3 is 20 residues long. The ends lost 0 bases at V and 3 bases at J; junction bases unmatched: 10. The CDR3 coding sequence is TGTGCCAGCAGCTTAGATACGACTAGCGGGAGGGAGAGACGCTACAATGAGCAGTTCTTC. It codes for CASSLDTTSGRERRYNEQFF.

This clone has more than one count but fewer than ten. This chain links TRBV7-8 with TRBJ2-1; TRBD2 is a possible D gene (5 bases). CDR3 length equals 15 residues. Between the trimmed V and J ends, which lost 1 base and 7 bases, there was a span of 14 bases. CDR1 is SGHVS, CDR2 FQNEAQ, per germline. The chain's CDR3 is CASSLGSTAANEQFF. DNA for the CDR3: TGTGCCAGCAGCTTAGGAAGTACAGCGGCTAATGAGCAGTTCTTC.

This clone showed up just once. V is TRBV5-1 and J is TRBJ1-2, with 7 bases lining up with TRBD1. This CDR3 comprises 13 residues. With V trimmed by 4 bases and J by 4 bases, 4 bases remained unmatched. The germline CDR1 and CDR2 sequences are SGHRS and YFSETQ. This CDR3 is CASSLGQIYGYTF. The CDR3 nucleotides are TGCGCCAGCAGCCTGGGACAGATCTATGGCTACACCTTC.

The chain couples TRBV3-1 (or the pseudogene TRBV3-2) to TRBJ2-6; the D gene could be TRBD1 or TRBD2 (5 bases each). Germline V lookup: CDR1 LGHDT, CDR2 YNNKEL (reference sequence). This CDR3 has 16 amino acids. The V end lost 5 bases, the J end lost 0 bases, and 11 bases lay between the germline ends. The CDR3 nucleotides read TGTGCCAGCAGCATGAGGGGAAACTCTGGGGCCAACGTCCTGACTTTC. Translation: CASSMRGNSGANVLTF.

This sequence joins TRBV30 and TRBJ1-4; D might be TRBD1 (5 bases). The CDR3 extends over 14 amino acids. Looked up from germline, CDR1 is GTSNPN and CDR2 is SVGIG (reference sequence). The ends were cut back, 5 bases at V and 8 bases at J, with 18 bases in the middle. The CDR3 coding sequence is TGTGCCTGGGCGAAAAGGACACCAAGGGAAAAACTGTTTTTT. It yields the protein CAWAKRTPREKLFF.

The chain links TRBV3-1 (or the pseudogene TRBV3-2) to TRBJ1-2; TRBD1 agrees at 11 bases. The CDR3 extends over 16 amino acids. V shed 3 bases and J 7 bases; nucleotides not matched to a gene: 10. CDR1 and CDR2 (germline): LGHDT, YNNKEL (reference sequence). The CDR3 sequence is CASSQGSGQGVGGYTF. The CDR3, as DNA: TGTGCCAGCAGCCAGGGATCGGGACAGGGGGTTGGTGGCTACACCTTC.